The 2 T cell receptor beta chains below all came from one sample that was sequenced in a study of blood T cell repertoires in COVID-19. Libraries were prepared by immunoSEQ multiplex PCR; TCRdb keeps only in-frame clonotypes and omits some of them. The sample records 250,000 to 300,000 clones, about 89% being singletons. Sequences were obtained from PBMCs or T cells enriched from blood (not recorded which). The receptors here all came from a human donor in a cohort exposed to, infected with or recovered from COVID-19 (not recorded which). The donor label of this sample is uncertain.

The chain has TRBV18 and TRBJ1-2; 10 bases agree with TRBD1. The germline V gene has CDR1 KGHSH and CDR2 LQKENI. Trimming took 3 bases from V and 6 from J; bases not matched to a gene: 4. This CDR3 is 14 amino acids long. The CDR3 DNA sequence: TGTGCCAGCTCACCGCAGGACAGGGGGGATGGCTACACCTTC. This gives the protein CASSPQDRGDGYTF.

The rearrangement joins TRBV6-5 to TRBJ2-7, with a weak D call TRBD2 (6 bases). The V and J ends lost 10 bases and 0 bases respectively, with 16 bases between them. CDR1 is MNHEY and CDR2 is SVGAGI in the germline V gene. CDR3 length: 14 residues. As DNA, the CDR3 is TGTGCCACCTCGGTTCCGGGGGACTCCTACGAGCAGTACTTC. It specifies CATSVPGDSYEQYF.